Listed below are T cell receptor beta chains from one sample, sequenced in a study of cytomegalovirus exposure and HLA in healthy donors. Some clones are missing from TCRdb's copy, which holds only in-frame ones; the method was immunoSEQ multiplex PCR. The sample lists 99,000 or so clones, about 79% seen once, with 5.8% in the top ten. Sequenced material: PBMCs. The source is a man in his sixties in good health and CMV-seropositive. Both conserved end residues are part of each CDR3. The D gene is left open where the match is weak. Rows may omit the clone size; those that give it use once, few, many or a size class.

J	V	D	size	CDR3	DNA
TRBJ1-2	TRBV5-8	.	.	CASSLNGVTYGYTF	TGTGCCAGCAGCTTGAACGGGGTAACCTATGGCTACACCTTC
TRBJ2-5	TRBV18	.	.	CASSPSRGETQYF	TGTGCCAGCTCACCGTCCAGGGGAGAGACCCAGTACTTC
TRBJ1-5	TRBV10-2	.	once	CASSEDRSLYQPQHF	TGCGCCAGCAGTGAGGACAGAAGCCTATATCAGCCCCAGCATTTT
TRBJ1-5	TRBV30	TRBD1	.	CAWSARWTGGNQPQHF	TGTGCCTGGAGTGCCCGATGGACAGGGGGGAATCAGCCCCAGCATTTT
TRBJ1-1	TRBV7-3	TRBD1	.	CASSLFGQGVDTEAFF	TGTGCCAGCAGCCTATTCGGACAGGGGGTCGACACTGAAGCTTTCTTT
TRBJ2-5	TRBV5-4	TRBD1	.	CASSAGTGTQETQYF	TGTGCCAGCAGCGCCGGGACAGGCACGCAAGAGACCCAGTACTTC
TRBJ2-3	TRBV9	TRBD2	.	CASSVEISGGAMGDTQYF	TGTGCCAGCAGCGTAGAGATTAGCGGGGGCGCGATGGGAGATACGCAGTATTTT
TRBJ1-4	TRBV5-1	TRBD1	.	CASSLQGAGEKLFF	TGCGCCAGCAGCTTACAGGGGGCTGGGGAAAAACTGTTTTTT
TRBJ2-5	TRBV14	.	.	CASSQEEDFIGKETQYF	TGTGCCAGCAGCCAAGAGGAGGACTTTATTGGGAAAGAGACCCAGTACTTC
TRBJ2-1	TRBV27	.	few	CASSTGQILNNEQFF	TGTGCCAGCAGTACCGGACAGATACTAAACAATGAGCAGTTCTTC
TRBJ2-3	TRBV28	.	.	CASSSSGYTQYF	TGTGCCAGCAGTTCATCGGGGTATACGCAGTATTTT
TRBJ1-4	TRBV4-2	.	many	CASSQEPPLPVGTNEKLFF	TGTGCCAGCAGCCAAGAACCCCCGCTTCCGGTTGGAACTAATGAAAAACTGTTTTTT
TRBJ2-7	TRBV7-2	TRBD1	.	CASSVGQGYEQYF	TGTGCCAGCAGCGTGGGACAGGGCTACGAGCAGTACTTC
TRBJ1-1	TRBV5-4	.	.	CASSRNPGQISNTEAFF	TGTGCCAGCAGCAGGAACCCAGGACAGATTTCCAACACTGAAGCTTTCTTT
TRBJ1-3	TRBV1	.	.	CTSRKGDRICSGNTIYF	TGCACCAGTCGTAAAGGGGACAGAATCTGCTCTGGAAACACCATATATTTT
TRBJ1-5	TRBV6-1	.	.	CASSEGLHVRGGQPQHF	TGTGCCAGCAGTGAAGGACTTCACGTACGAGGGGGTCAGCCCCAGCATTTT
TRBJ1-6	TRBV28	.	.	CASSSPRASYNSPLHF	TGTGCCAGCAGTTCCCCCAGGGCATCCTATAATTCACCCCTCCACTTT
TRBJ1-1	TRBV13	.	once	CASSFGQVHEAFF	TGTGCCAGCAGCTTTGGGCAGGTCCATGAAGCTTTCTTT
TRBJ2-3	TRBV13	TRBD1	.	CASSFATPDRVGDTQYF	TGTGCCAGCAGCTTCGCTACACCGGACAGGGTTGGAGATACGCAGTATTTT
TRBJ2-5	TRBV6-5	TRBD1	.	CASKHRGQETQYF	TGTGCCAGCAAGCACAGGGGTCAAGAGACCCAGTACTTC
TRBJ1-1	TRBV6-1	TRBD1	.	CASSAPGQGYTEAFF	TGTGCCAGCAGTGCACCGGGACAGGGTTACACTGAAGCTTTCTTT
TRBJ1-2	TRBV23-1	.	.	CASSHLYDHFEGYTF	TGCGCCAGCAGTCACCTTTATGATCACTTTGAAGGCTACACCTTC
TRBJ2-7	TRBV6-5	.	.	CASRNPQVEQYF	TGTGCCAGCAGAAATCCCCAGGTCGAGCAGTACTTC
TRBJ2-7	TRBV6-5	TRBD1	few	CASSYSDRGHEQYF	TGTGCCAGCAGTTATTCGGACAGGGGTCACGAGCAGTACTTC
TRBJ1-2	TRBV10-3	.	.	CAIQAGAHGAYGYTF	TGTGCCATCCAAGCGGGCGCCCACGGGGCATATGGCTACACCTTC
TRBJ1-3	TRBV27	.	.	CASRLRGAAGNTIYF	TGTGCCAGCAGACTCCGGGGGGCTGCTGGAAACACCATATATTTT
TRBJ2-5	TRBV5-4	TRBD1	.	CASSFPGQGAKTQYF	TGTGCCAGCAGCTTCCCGGGACAGGGGGCCAAGACCCAGTACTTC
TRBJ1-5	TRBV7-8	.	.	CASSLAGRAQPQHF	TGTGCCAGCAGCTTAGCTGGGCGGGCTCAGCCCCAGCATTTT
TRBJ2-3	TRBV19	.	.	CASSIGALQDTQYF	TGTGCCAGTAGTATAGGGGCCTTACAGGATACGCAGTATTTT
TRBJ1-4	TRBV5-1	.	.	CASSLDEAGNEKLFF	TGCGCCAGCAGCTTGGATGAAGCGGGTAATGAAAAACTGTTTTTT
TRBJ2-7	TRBV4-1	.	.	CASSPSSPGYEQYF	TGCGCCAGCAGCCCTTCATCCCCAGGGTACGAGCAGTACTTC
TRBJ2-3	TRBV18	TRBD2	.	CASSPPSGGSDTQYF	TGTGCCAGCTCACCACCCAGCGGGGGTTCAGATACGCAGTATTTT
TRBJ1-5	TRBV19	TRBD1	.	CATRGTGVVSQPQHF	TGTGCCACCCGCGGGACAGGGGTAGTAAGTCAGCCCCAGCATTTT
TRBJ2-5	TRBV5-6	.	.	CASSERRIYQETQYF	TGTGCCAGCAGCGAAAGGAGAATCTACCAAGAGACCCAGTACTTC
TRBJ1-2	TRBV4-1	.	few	CASSQEPGAGYTF	TGCGCCAGCAGCCAAGAGCCAGGTGCAGGCTACACCTTC
TRBJ1-2	TRBV7-9	.	.	CASSSWGDYGYTF	TGTGCCAGCAGCTCTTGGGGGGACTATGGCTACACCTTC